Listed below are T cell receptor beta chains from one sample, sequenced in a study of CXCR3-negative and CXCR3-positive naive CD8 T cells. Reanalyzing the 5' RACE reads, TCRdb keeps one entry per CDR3 protein, without DNA. The sample table includes tens of thousands of distinct CDR3 sequences. The sample was naive CXCR3- CD8+ T cells from blood. The source is a human donor in good health. Some clones in this sample may be carry-over from other donors' samples. CDR3s include the opening cysteine and the closing phenylalanine or tryptophan. Fields, in order: J gene, CDR3 length, clone size, V gene, CDR3 protein. The size entry is marked missing in some rows and otherwise reads once, few, many or a size class.

j_call: TRBJ2-7; cdr3_length: 14; clone_size: NA; v_call: TRBV10-3; cdr3_aa: CAISESGRSYEQYF
j_call: TRBJ2-7; cdr3_length: 14; clone_size: NA; v_call: TRBV6-5; cdr3_aa: CASSSGQGPYEQYF
j_call: TRBJ1-5; cdr3_length: 15; clone_size: medium-sized; v_call: TRBV20-1; cdr3_aa: CSARDMGEGNQPQHF
j_call: TRBJ2-3; cdr3_length: 17; clone_size: NA; v_call: TRBV15; cdr3_aa: CATSRVPRAGPTDTQYF
j_call: TRBJ2-3; cdr3_length: 12; clone_size: NA; v_call: TRBV24-1; cdr3_aa: CATNGGGNTQYF
j_call: TRBJ1-2; cdr3_length: 15; clone_size: NA; v_call: TRBV15; cdr3_aa: CATSRATGLGYGYTF
j_call: TRBJ2-7; cdr3_length: 17; clone_size: NA; v_call: TRBV7-9; cdr3_aa: CASSLEGPRGFSDEQYF
j_call: TRBJ1-2; cdr3_length: 16; clone_size: NA; v_call: TRBV20-1; cdr3_aa: CSAPEGAGFSYYGYTF
j_call: TRBJ2-7; cdr3_length: 16; clone_size: NA; v_call: TRBV21-1; cdr3_aa: CASSPKPRTGSYEQYF
j_call: TRBJ2-3; cdr3_length: 13; clone_size: NA; v_call: TRBV7-2; cdr3_aa: CASSEIVFGTQYF
j_call: TRBJ2-7; cdr3_length: 13; clone_size: NA; v_call: TRBV27; cdr3_aa: CASSLLGPGEQYF
j_call: TRBJ2-7; cdr3_length: 13; clone_size: NA; v_call: TRBV29-1; cdr3_aa: CSVVGGETYERYF
j_call: TRBJ2-7; cdr3_length: 16; clone_size: NA; v_call: TRBV7-6; cdr3_aa: CASSLVGQGSYYEQYF
j_call: TRBJ1-1; cdr3_length: 16; clone_size: NA; v_call: TRBV27; cdr3_aa: CASSLSWTEVITEAFF
j_call: TRBJ2-7; cdr3_length: 15; clone_size: NA; v_call: TRBV11-2; cdr3_aa: CASSFHAAGTYEQYF
j_call: TRBJ2-2; cdr3_length: 16; clone_size: NA; v_call: TRBV6-2/TRBV6-3; cdr3_aa: CASSYERGDRTGELFF
j_call: TRBJ2-7; cdr3_length: 15; clone_size: NA; v_call: TRBV12-3/TRBV12-4; cdr3_aa: CASSQNILAGYEQYF